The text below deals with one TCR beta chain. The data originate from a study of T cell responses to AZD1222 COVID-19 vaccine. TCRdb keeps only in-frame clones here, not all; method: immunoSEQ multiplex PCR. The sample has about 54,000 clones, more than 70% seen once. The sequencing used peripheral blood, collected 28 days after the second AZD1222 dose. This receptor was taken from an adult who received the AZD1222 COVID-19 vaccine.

This CDR3 reads CASSLPSGRSSSTDTQYF. The DNA of the CDR3 is TGTGCCAGCAGCTTACCTAGCGGGAGATCGTCTAGCACAGATACGCAGTATTTT. V and J are TRBV7-9 and TRBJ2-3, with TRBD2 matching over 10 bases. J lost 0 bases, V lost 2 bases, and 8 bases had no gene match. The CDR3 covers 18 residues. The germline CDR1 and CDR2 sequences are SEHNR and FQNEAQ (reference sequence).